Listed here is a single T cell receptor beta chain. Its antigen is as yet unknown. V shed 3 bases and J shed 6 bases, with 12 bases lying between them. Germline V lookup: CDR1 SGHVS, CDR2 FNYEAQ. CDR3 length equals 14 residues. The data were obtained in a study of shared clonotypes between healthy human individuals. Overall study results and limits: Clonotypes shared by all four donors outscored non-shared clonotypes in generation probability.

Profiling relied on immunoSEQ multiplex PCR, and the TCRdb table lists in-frame clones only, not all of them. The data contain hundreds of thousands of clones, 90% to 97% of them singletons. This clonotype was sampled from a man aged 30-40 years in good health. V and J are TRBV7-6 and TRBJ1-3, with a tentative D call TRBD1 (6 bases). Sample: memory CD8+ T cells sorted from blood. Subset noted: CD45RO+ cells pooled with CCR7-negative TemRA cells. CDR3 sequence (DNA): TGTGCCAGCAGCTTCCAGGGACAAGCAAACACCATATATTTT. Protein: CASSFQGQANTIYF.